This TCR beta chain was obtained from a study of T cell responses to AZD1222 COVID-19 vaccine. The CDR3 loop spans 16 amino acids. Unmatched junction bases numbered 9, after V lost 3 bases and J lost 8 bases. Germline V CDR1 and CDR2: LGHNA, YNFKEQ. This table comes from immunoSEQ multiplex PCR, and its TCRdb copy is limited to in-frame clones, with some not included. The repertoire includes tens of thousands of clones, around 90% of them detected once, and less than 5.5% sits in the top ten. This clonotype was sampled from an adult in good health. The starting material was peripheral blood, obtained on day 0 of MenACWY control vaccination. J is TRBJ1-4 and V is TRBV4-2; 10 bases are a match to TRBD1. In DNA form, the CDR3 reads TGTGCCAGCAGCCAGACCCCTGGGACAGGGGCAGAAAAACTGTTTTTT. Protein sequence: CASSQTPGTGAEKLFF.